This T cell receptor beta chain was retrieved from a study of tumor-infiltrating lymphocytes in glioblastoma multiforme. Regarding the study as a whole: Clone frequencies may be distorted by unequal TCR transcripts per cell.

As for this clonotype: What it binds is not known. The germline gene is not matched at one end of the junction; a read error may be the cause.

TCRB libraries came from RNA via three nested multiplex PCR rounds. Input was approximately 0.5 ug total RNA, reverse-transcribed with a C-beta primer. TCRdb re-called the multiplex PCR reads through MiXCR, storing one row per CDR3 protein. This table has 10,000 to 15,000 distinct CDR3 sequences, around three fifths appearing once. Germline V gene data show CDR1 as MNHNS and CDR2 as SASEGT. The CDR3 length is 13 residues. The clonotype comes from a male donor with glioblastoma. The chain couples TRBV6-1 to TRBJ1-1; TRBD1 might be the D (5 bases). What was sequenced was brain tumor tissue. The chain's CDR3 is CASSEGGYIEAFF. The CDR3, as DNA: TGTGCCAGCAGTGAAGGGGGGTACATTGAAGCTTTCTTC.